The entry that follows covers one TCR beta chain sequence. This sample is part of a study of T-cell reconstitution after alpha-beta-depleted transplantation in children. The V segment lost 2 bases and the J segment 0 bases; nucleotides outside the gene matches: 7. This CDR3 region has 17 residues. Germline CDR1 LGHNA, CDR2 YNFKEQ. Molecular barcoding with unique molecular identifiers was used for the TCRbeta library. TCRdb called the PCR reads again in MiXCR, with one record for every CDR3 protein. The top ten hold under 7% of the sample, which has almost 500,000 distinct CDR3 sequences, under 15% seen once.

This clonotype originated in a human donor who donated a stem cell graft to a child with combined immunodeficiency. The chain carries TRBV4-2 and TRBJ1-3; 7 bases agree with TRBD1. The material sequenced was PBMCs from the stem cell graft donor, taken from the stem cell graft. Written as DNA, the CDR3 is TGTGCCAGCAGCCAAAGGACTACAGGGGACTCTGGAAACACCATATATTTT. It translates to CASSQRTTGDSGNTIYF.